This entry features one T cell receptor beta chain sequence. The sample has other DNA sequences that encode this CDR3 too. J gave up 4 bases and V 8 bases, and 5 bases lay outside the gene matches. This CDR3 is 13 amino acids long. The germline V gene has CDR1 MNHEY and CDR2 SVGAGI. These data belong to a study of technical replicates of blood from a handful of donors. The protocol was immunoSEQ multiplex PCR, while the TCRdb copy is restricted to in-frame clones and leaves out a portion. The sample has some 70,000 clones; nearly 97% are singletons. Sequenced sample: T cells isolated from PBMCs. The clonotype was recovered from a human donor in good health. The chain uses TRBV6-5 and TRBJ2-1; 7 bases align to TRBD2. The CDR3 coding sequence is TGTGCCAGCGGCCTAGCGGCGTACAATGAGCAGTTCTTC. This translates into CASGLAAYNEQFF.